A selection of T cell receptor beta chains follows, all from one sample in a study of blood T cell repertoires in COVID-19. Method: immunoSEQ multiplex PCR; TCRdb's copy keeps in-frame clones and lacks some. The table records some 350,000 clones, roughly 90% of them present only once. Sequences were obtained from peripheral blood. The receptors here all came from a woman in her thirties with COVID-19, enrolled during active disease. The CDR3 runs from the conserved cysteine through the conserved F or W. The order of the fields is D gene, J gene, clone size, V gene, CDR3 protein, CDR3 DNA. The D gene is left open where the match is weak. The size entry is marked missing in some rows and otherwise reads once, few, many or a size class.

.	TRBJ1-5	.	TRBV27	CASTLFGGGSNQPQHF	TGTGCCAGCACCTTATTCGGGGGAGGGAGCAATCAGCCCCAGCATTTT
TRBD2	TRBJ2-2	once	TRBV4-3	CASSQGAGDLNTGELFF	TGCGCCAGCAGCCAAGGAGCGGGGGATCTGAACACCGGGGAGCTGTTTTTT
TRBD1	TRBJ1-4	.	TRBV6-5	CASSSDRGDEKLFF	TGTGCCAGCAGCTCGGACAGGGGGGATGAAAAACTGTTTTTT
.	TRBJ2-5	.	TRBV9	CASSEAPRGGQETQYF	TGTGCCAGCAGCGAGGCCCCACGTGGCGGCCAAGAGACCCAGTACTTC
.	TRBJ2-3	.	TRBV27	CASSFLWRGPTDTQYF	TGTGCCAGCAGTTTTTTGTGGCGGGGGCCCACAGATACGCAGTATTTT
.	TRBJ2-3	.	TRBV5-1	CASSSRSSGASTDTQYF	TGCGCCAGCAGCTCACGAAGTAGCGGAGCAAGCACAGATACGCAGTATTTT
.	TRBJ2-1	.	TRBV3-1/TRBV3-2	CASSQSYEQFF	TGTGCCAGCAGCCAGAGCTATGAGCAGTTCTTC
.	TRBJ1-5	once	TRBV19	CASSIRGATRYSNQPQHF	TGTGCCAGTAGTATAAGGGGTGCCACCCGTTATAGCAATCAGCCCCAGCATTTT
TRBD1	TRBJ1-1	.	TRBV27	CASRGGAIGTEAFF	TGTGCCAGCAGAGGGGGCGCGATTGGGACTGAAGCTTTCTTT
.	TRBJ2-7	.	TRBV12-3/TRBV12-4	CASSFGERGEQYF	TGTGCCAGCAGTTTCGGGGAACGGGGCGAGCAGTACTTC
TRBD2	TRBJ2-7	.	TRBV10-2	CASMPSGSSYEQYF	TGCGCCAGCATGCCCAGCGGGAGCTCCTACGAGCAGTACTTC
TRBD1	TRBJ1-1	.	TRBV4-1	CASSHVAQGVAEAFF	TGCGCCAGCAGCCATGTCGCACAGGGGGTGGCTGAAGCTTTCTTT
TRBD2	TRBJ2-1	.	TRBV19	CASSIGAGGPPNEQFF	TGTGCCAGTAGTATTGGGGCGGGAGGGCCTCCCAATGAGCAGTTCTTC
TRBD1	TRBJ2-7	.	TRBV9	CASSVRQGPYEQYF	TGTGCCAGCAGCGTAAGACAGGGACCCTACGAGCAGTACTTC
.	TRBJ1-1	.	TRBV29-1	CSVEVARTNTEAFF	TGCAGCGTTGAAGTGGCCAGGACTAACACTGAAGCTTTCTTT
.	TRBJ1-5	few	TRBV19	CASSFGGSPGHQPQHF	TGTGCCAGTAGTTTCGGGGGGTCTCCAGGACATCAGCCCCAGCATTTT
TRBD1	TRBJ1-5	.	TRBV19	CASGTVSNQPQHF	TGTGCCAGTGGGACAGTTAGCAATCAGCCCCAGCATTTT